What follows describes a single T cell receptor beta chain. In the authors' workflow: How many nucleated cells were present was estimated from reference gene primer amplification. Clones were read by immunoSEQ multiplex PCR, and TCRdb kept only the in-frame ones, dropping some. V, J and clone size reflect that table, while D and trimming were determined from the DNA. The sample consists of 70,000 to 95,000 clones, about four fifths of them appearing once. The data originate from a study of blood T cell repertoires in COVID-19. Study details: Acute-phase and convalescent COVID-19 samples originated in the United States, Italy and Spain. Sample material is recorded as cDNA or gDNA derived from T cells, B-cell-depleted T cells, or PBMCs.

The sample taken for sequencing was peripheral blood. The receptor was isolated from a middle-aged woman with active or convalescent COVID-19.

The CDR3 nucleotides read TGCGCCAGCAGCCAAATGACTAGCGGGAGTTTTAATGAGCAGTTCTTC. It translates to CASSQMTSGSFNEQFF. The chain joins TRBV5-1 to TRBJ2-1; 12 nucleotides align to TRBD2. V was clipped by 4 bases and J by 7 bases; unmatched bases: 9. The CDR3 loop spans 16 amino acids. The V gene's germline CDR1 is SGHRS and CDR2 YFSETQ. The full variable domain, its missing parts supplied by reference TRBV5-1 and TRBJ2-1, is KAGVTQTPRYLIKTRGQQVTLSCSPISGHRSVSWYQQTPGQGLQFLFEYFSETQRNKGNFPGRFSGRQFSNSRSEMNVSTLELGDSALYLCASSQMTSGSFNEQFFGPGTRLTVL.